This entry lists 25 T cell receptor beta chains sequenced from one sample in a study of blood T cell repertoires in COVID-19. TCRdb's table, derived via immunoSEQ multiplex PCR, lists solely in-frame clones and lacks some. The sample has roughly 220,000 clones, 80% to 90% seen once. Source material: PBMCs or T cells enriched from blood (not recorded which). Source of these receptors: a woman aged 50 to 65 with acute COVID-19.

CDR3 coding DNA: TGTGCCAGCAGTTTGGGGGTGACAGGGAGGCTCGAGGGAGAGACCCAGTACTTC. As protein: CASSLGVTGRLEGETQYF. The chain combines TRBV28 with TRBJ2-5; a possible D gene is TRBD1 (7 bases). This CDR3 comprises 18 residues. Between the trimmed V and J ends, which lost 3 bases and 4 bases, there was a span of 24 bases. Looked up from germline, CDR1 is MDHEN and CDR2 is SYDVKM.

This clone was detected a few times. The chain has TRBV7-2 and TRBJ2-7; D might be TRBD1 (5 bases). Germline V gene lookup returns CDR1 SGHTA and CDR2 FQGNSA. The CDR3 is 12 residues long. Trimming removed 5 bases at V and 7 bases at J, with 12 bases between. The CDR3 region is CASSTRVGEQYF. CDR3 sequence (DNA): TGTGCCAGCAGCACCAGGGTAGGGGAGCAGTACTTC.

This clone was seen only once. The gene calls are TRBV3-1 (or the pseudogene TRBV3-2) and TRBJ2-2; D gene uncertain. The ends were cut back, 0 bases at V and 6 bases at J, with 14 bases in the middle. Germline V lookup: CDR1 LGHDT, CDR2 YNNKEL (reference sequence). The CDR3 has 16 amino acids. Here the CDR3 DNA reads TGTGCCAGCAGCCAAGATGAGCTTCCCTACGCCGGGGAGCTGTTTTTT. Its protein is CASSQDELPYAGELFF.

The chain recombines TRBV9 with TRBJ2-5; weak D call: TRBD2 (6 bases). The CDR3 is made up of 15 amino acids. In germline, CDR1 is SGDLS, CDR2 YYNGEE. V was shortened by 0 bases and J by 2 bases, with 11 bases between the two germline ends. The chain's CDR3 is CASSVDGGQQETQYF. The CDR3 DNA follows: TGTGCCAGCAGCGTAGATGGAGGGCAACAAGAGACCCAGTACTTC. Full variable domain (outside the CDR3, taken from reference TRBV9 and TRBJ2-5): DSGVTQTPKHLITATGQRVTLRCSPRSGDLSVYWYQQSLDQGLQFLIQYYNGEERAKGNILERFSAQQFPDLHSELNLSSLELGDSALYFCASSVDGGQQETQYFGPGTRLLVL.

The chain carries TRBV27 and TRBJ2-2; 7 bases agree with TRBD1. This CDR3 spans 15 amino acids. Germline-derived CDR1 and CDR2 are MNHEY and SMNVEV (reference sequence). Trimming cost V 5 bases and J 6 bases; bases outside gene matches: 9. The CDR3 nucleotides read TGTGCCAGCAGTAACAGGGGATTGTTAGCCGGGGAGCTGTTTTTT. Translation: CASSNRGLLAGELFF.

The genes are TRBV18 and TRBJ1-2; 10 bases fit TRBD1. Germline V CDR1 and CDR2: KGHSH, LQKENI. With V trimmed by 4 bases and J by 6 bases, 8 bases remained unmatched. The length of the CDR3 is 15 residues. The CDR3 region has the DNA TGTGCCAGCTCACACGACAGGGGGCATTTCGATGGCTACACCTTC. As protein: CASSHDRGHFDGYTF.

This clone was seen only once. The genes are TRBV6-5 and TRBJ2-7; D perhaps matches TRBD1 (5 bases). Between the trimmed V and J ends, which lost 5 bases and 3 bases, there was a span of 11 bases. There are 13 residues in the CDR3. Germline V gene data show CDR1 as MNHEY and CDR2 as SVGAGI. The CDR3 nucleotides are TGTGCCAGCAGTAGGACATACTACTACGAGCAGTACTTC. As protein: CASSRTYYYEQYF.

The chain carries TRBV7-3 and TRBJ2-5; D not certain. This CDR3 has 13 residues. V was clipped by 0 bases and J by 5 bases, with 7 bases between them. Germline loops: CDR1 SGHTA, CDR2 FQGTGA. In DNA form, the CDR3 reads TGTGCCAGCAGCTTAACTTACCGGGAGACCCAGTACTTC. This gives the protein CASSLTYRETQYF.

This chain uses TRBV5-4 with TRBJ1-4, with D perhaps TRBD1 (5 bases). In germline, CDR1 is SGHNT, CDR2 YYREEE (reference sequence). Deletions cut 0 bases from V and 12 bases from J, with 9 bases between. This CDR3 is built from 12 residues. As DNA, the CDR3 is TGTGCCAGCAGCTTGGTGGGGGGAGAACTGTTTTTT. It codes for CASSLVGGELFF.

The CDR3, as DNA: TGTGCCAGCAGGGGGGGGGAGGGCGCTGAAGCTTTCTTT. Protein product: CASRGGEGAEAFF. V and J are TRBV6-5 and TRBJ1-1; TRBD1 might be the D (5 bases). CDR3 length: 13 residues. CDR1 is MNHEY, CDR2 SVGAGI, per germline. V was cut by 6 bases and J by 6 bases, with 14 bases left in between.

The J gene is TRBJ2-4, the V gene TRBV9; 7 nucleotides match TRBD2. With V trimmed by 0 bases and J by 2 bases, 5 bases remained unmatched. This CDR3 has 16 amino acids. From germline, CDR1 is SGDLS and CDR2 YYNGEE. The CDR3 here is CASSVATGGTKNIQYF. The CDR3 DNA reads TGTGCCAGCAGCGTAGCTACCGGGGGGACCAAAAACATTCAGTACTTC.

J is TRBJ1-2 and V is TRBV5-5; D may be TRBD1 (6 bases). Germline V gives CDR1 SGHKS, CDR2 YYEKEE (reference sequence). This CDR3 is built from 17 residues. The V end was cut by 4 bases, the J end by 5 bases, with 24 bases between. The DNA for the CDR3 is TGTGCCAGCAGCCCAACACAGGGTTTAGTCTTCCTTTATGGCTACACCTTC. Its protein is CASSPTQGLVFLYGYTF.

The genes are TRBV9 and TRBJ2-4; possibly TRBD2 for D (5 bases). Germline values: CDR1 SGDLS, CDR2 YYNGEE. The V gene lost 0 bases and the J gene lost 3 bases, with 10 bases spanning the gap. CDR3 length equals 15 residues. CDR3 in amino acids: CASSVAGSIKNIQYF. CDR3 DNA: TGTGCCAGCAGCGTAGCGGGGTCAATCAAAAACATTCAGTACTTC.

This clone is a singleton in its sample. The J gene is TRBJ2-3, the V gene TRBV10-3; the match to TRBD2 covers 9 bases. Germline trimming cut 0 bases from V and 5 bases from J; bases unmatched to any gene: 3. The germline V gene encodes CDR1 ENHRY and CDR2 SYGVKD. The CDR3 spans 15 residues. CDR3 sequence (DNA): TGTGCCATCAGTGAGTCGGGACTAGCCGGAGATACGCAGTATTTT. Translated: CAISESGLAGDTQYF.

The V call is TRBV7-9, the J call TRBJ1-6; D may be TRBD1 (5 bases). CDR3 length: 15 amino acids. Trimming took off 2 bases at V and 3 bases at J, with 8 bases between the two ends. Germline loops: CDR1 SEHNR, CDR2 FQNEAQ (reference sequence). CDR3 loop: CASSLRGFYNSPLHF. In DNA form, the CDR3 reads TGTGCCAGCAGCTTAAGGGGTTTCTATAATTCACCCCTCCACTTT.

This chain joins TRBV4-1 and TRBJ2-3; D is perhaps TRBD1 (6 bases). CDR1 and CDR2 (germline): MGHRA, YSYEKL. The CDR3 totals 12 residues. V was cut by 6 bases and J by 4 bases, with 8 bases left in between. CDR3 in amino acids: CASRQGADTQYF. In DNA form, the CDR3 reads TGCGCCAGCAGACAGGGAGCAGATACGCAGTATTTT.

J is TRBJ1-5 and V is TRBV28; D gene unclear. V was cut by 1 base and J by 6 bases, with 10 bases left in between. Per germline, CDR1 MDHEN and CDR2 SYDVKM. The CDR3 totals 14 residues. CDR3 amino acids: CASSLFSGTQPQHF. Here the CDR3 DNA reads TGTGCCAGCAGTTTATTTTCGGGTACTCAGCCCCAGCATTTT.

The J gene is TRBJ1-5, the V gene TRBV5-6; 7 bases line up with TRBD1. This CDR3 has 15 residues. The germline V gene encodes CDR1 SGHDT and CDR2 YYEEEE. Trimming took 5 bases from V and 3 from J; bases not matched to a gene: 8. This CDR3 reads CASSPGQAYNQPQHF. The CDR3 coding sequence is TGTGCCAGCAGTCCCGGACAGGCCTACAATCAGCCCCAGCATTTT.

This sequence joins TRBV7-6 and TRBJ2-7; 10 bases agree with TRBD1. This CDR3 contains 14 residues. From germline, CDR1 is SGHVS and CDR2 FNYEAQ. V shed 5 bases, J shed 6 bases, and the junction held 7 bases outside the gene matches. CDR3 sequence (DNA): TGTGCCAGCAGCCCCGGGACAGGGGTCCCCGAGCAGTACTTC. Protein: CASSPGTGVPEQYF.

CDR3: CASSPTATNEKLFF. The DNA for the CDR3 is TGTGCCAGCAGTCCGACAGCCACTAATGAAAAACTGTTTTTT. The gene calls are TRBV27 and TRBJ1-4; D is possibly TRBD1 (5 bases). Per the germline V gene, CDR1 is MNHEY and CDR2 is SMNVEV (reference sequence). Trimming pared 5 bases from V and 2 bases from J, leaving 9 bases between. The CDR3 runs 14 residues.

The chain carries TRBV3-1 (or the pseudogene TRBV3-2) and TRBJ2-7, with no clear D. Germline CDR1 is LGHDT and CDR2 is YNNKEL (reference sequence). CDR3 length: 15 amino acids. V dropped 3 bases and J dropped 3 bases, with 15 bases sitting between them. The CDR3 coding sequence is TGTGCCAGCAGCCATGAAGAGTCACCGAACTACGAGCAGTACTTC. This codes for CASSHEESPNYEQYF.

The chain joins TRBV18 to TRBJ1-6; 9 positions agree with TRBD1. After removal of 2 bases from V and 1 base from J, the junction contained 6 bases not matched to a gene. Looked up from germline, CDR1 is KGHSH and CDR2 is LQKENI. The CDR3 runs 18 residues. The CDR3, as DNA: TGTGCCAGCTCACCATCGAGACAGGGGGTTTCCTATAATTCACCCCTCCACTTT. Its translation is CASSPSRQGVSYNSPLHF.

V and J are TRBV10-2 and TRBJ2-1; 8 bases match TRBD2. Germline V gene data show CDR1 as WSHSY and CDR2 as SAAADI. Trimming took 7 bases from V and 7 from J; bases not matched to a gene: 0. The CDR3 sequence is 11 residues long. The DNA for the CDR3 is TGCGCCAGCAAGCGGGAGAATGAGCAGTTCTTC. This sequence encodes CASKRENEQFF.

In DNA form, the CDR3 reads TGTGCCAGCAGCGAGACAGGTAACGAGCAGTACTTC. Amino acids: CASSETGNEQYF. V is TRBV9 and J is TRBJ2-7; perhaps TRBD1 as D (6 bases). Germline loops: CDR1 SGDLS, CDR2 YYNGEE. V was shortened by 3 bases and J by 5 bases, with 9 bases between the two germline ends. CDR3 size: 12 residues. The variable domain in full, completed from reference TRBV9 and TRBJ2-7, reads DSGVTQTPKHLITATGQRVTLRCSPRSGDLSVYWYQQSLDQGLQFLIQYYNGEERAKGNILERFSAQQFPDLHSELNLSSLELGDSALYFCASSETGNEQYFGPGTRLTVT.

The chain has TRBV27 and TRBJ1-5, with D perhaps matching TRBD1 (5 bases). The V gene's germline CDR1 is MNHEY and CDR2 SMNVEV (reference sequence). V lost 2 bases and J 5 bases, leaving 10 bases between the germline ends. The CDR3 is 14 residues long. CDR3: CASSLSGRDQPQHF. The DNA for the CDR3 is TGTGCCAGCAGTTTAAGTGGCAGGGATCAGCCCCAGCATTTT.